Given below is one TCR beta chain in context. Germline V lookup: CDR1 SGHTA, CDR2 FQGTGA. The CDR3 runs 16 residues. Germline trimming cut 6 bases from V and 5 bases from J; bases unmatched to any gene: 9. TCRdb keeps only in-frame clones here, not all; method: immunoSEQ multiplex PCR. The sample carries some 350,000 clones, 85% to 90% recorded once. This specimen belongs to a study of blood T cell repertoires in COVID-19. Input material: peripheral blood. This TCR was recovered from a woman in her 70s with COVID-19, enrolled during active disease. The genes are TRBV7-3 and TRBJ2-2; TRBD1 matches 10 bases. The CDR3 DNA follows: TGTGCCAGCAGGATGACCGGGACAGGGGTGACCGGGGAGCTGTTTTTT. Its protein product is CASRMTGTGVTGELFF.